The clone carrying this T cell receptor (beta chain) was seen many times. The antigen is undetermined. This sample was included in a study of early T cells in non-severe SARS-CoV-2 infection. Study background: Sequenced material consisted of bulk RNA (from unsorted whole blood), and chains were unpaired. Study-wide results and limits: Clonotype matching in VDJdb favored anti-spike CD8 responses and did not capture private and CD4 specificities.

Individually, cDNA molecules had unique molecular identifiers attached to them. A single record per CDR3 protein comes from TCRdb applying MiXCR to the 5' RACE reads. The table lists around 82,000 distinct CDR3 sequences, approximately 12% of them singletons. V lost 5 bases and J lost 7; bases outside the gene matches: 9. The CDR3 extends over 15 amino acids. This sequence joins TRBV12-3 or TRBV12-4 and TRBJ2-1; 9 positions match TRBD1. This receptor was obtained from an adult who was a healthcare worker with PCR-confirmed SARS-CoV-2 infection or an uninfected control (not recorded which). Sequencing used whole blood. CDR3 protein: CASSPTGGVGNEQFF. The CDR3 DNA reads as TGTGCCAGCAGTCCTACAGGGGGCGTCGGAAATGAGCAGTTCTTC.